Each of the 29 T cell receptor beta chains below was sequenced from the same sample in a study of T cells after yellow fever vaccination. Each CDR3 protein gets one entry after TCRdb re-called the 5' RACE reads with MiXCR. Of roughly 160,000 distinct CDR3 sequences listed, 6.5% to 8.5% were seen once; the top ten hold roughly 2.5%. The material was CD4+ T cells sorted from PBMCs, obtained less than 6 days after the first yellow fever vaccination. The receptor source for this set is a man aged 18 to 29 who received the YFV17D yellow fever vaccine.

This clonotype was detected many times. This chain links TRBV24-1 with TRBJ2-1; 8 bases agree with TRBD2. Germline V lookup: CDR1 KGHDR, CDR2 SFDVKD. After removal of 1 base from V and 9 bases from J, the junction contained 10 bases not matched to a gene. The CDR3 is made up of 16 amino acids. The CDR3 nucleotides are TGTGCCACCAGTGATTTTGCGGGGGGACCCTTCATTGAGCAGTTCTTC. This gives the protein CATSDFAGGPFIEQFF.

This rearrangement joins TRBV7-2 to TRBJ1-2, with D maybe TRBD1 (5 bases). Trimming removed 11 bases at V and 0 bases at J, with 19 bases between. This CDR3 region has 15 residues. Germline assignment: CDR1 SGHTA and CDR2 FQGNSA. The CDR3 sequence is CAGAPGGGANYGYTF. CDR3 nucleotides: TGTGCCGGTGCTCCGGGCGGGGGTGCTAACTATGGCTACACCTTC.

This clonotype was counted between two and nine times. The CDR3 coding sequence is TGTGCCAGCAGTTTAGATTATTGGAGTGGGGGGCGCGGGATTACTGAAGCTTTCTTT. Protein product: CASSLDYWSGGRGITEAFF. The J gene is TRBJ1-1, the V gene TRBV12-3 or TRBV12-4, with TRBD1 as a possible D gene (6 bases). V was trimmed by 1 base and J by 5 bases, leaving 26 bases between them. The CDR3 is made up of 19 amino acids.

This clonotype was seen ten or more times. This chain joins TRBV19 and TRBJ2-2; tentatively, D is TRBD1 (5 bases). The CDR3 totals 16 residues. V gave up 7 bases and J gave up 1 base, with 16 bases separating them. CDR1 and CDR2 from the germline V gene are LNHDA and SQIVND (reference sequence). This CDR3 is CASKGIRAENTGELFF. The CDR3, as DNA: TGTGCCAGTAAGGGGATTCGGGCAGAGAACACCGGGGAGCTGTTTTTT.

Written as DNA, the CDR3 is TGTGCCAGCAGCCTCCGGGACAGCAAGTACACTGAAGCTTTCTTT. This encodes CASSLRDSKYTEAFF. This chain links TRBV2 with TRBJ1-1; 7 positions match TRBD1. CDR3 size: 15 residues. V lost 6 bases and J lost 3; bases outside the gene matches: 10. CDR1 SNHLY and CDR2 FYNNEI come from the germline V gene.

This chain links TRBV12-3 or TRBV12-4 with TRBJ2-3; the D is unclear. The CDR3 length is 13 residues. V was pared by 6 bases and J by 6 bases, with 13 bases between. The CDR3 DNA follows: TGTGCCAGCAGGGGGTCTAGTGCCGATACGCAGTATTTT. Residues: CASRGSSADTQYF.

This clonotype was seen at least ten times. CDR3 sequence: CASSQEPPGQYGHANTEAFF. The CDR3 region has the DNA TGCGCCAGCAGCCAAGAACCCCCCGGTCAGTACGGCCATGCCAACACTGAAGCTTTCTTT. V and J are TRBV4-1 and TRBJ1-1; D is undetermined. The length of the CDR3 is 20 residues. V shed 0 bases and J shed 2 bases, with 25 bases lying between them. Germline V gene data show CDR1 as MGHRA and CDR2 as YSYEKL.

This clonotype appeared many times. The chain is built from TRBV28 and TRBJ1-4; possible D gene TRBD1, 6 bases. The CDR3 totals 15 residues. Germline CDR1 and CDR2: MDHEN and SYDVKM. Trimming pared 3 bases from V and 5 bases from J, leaving 13 bases between. This chain's CDR3 is CASSLGGASNEKLFF. CDR3 nucleotides: TGTGCCAGCAGTTTGGGGGGCGCGTCCAATGAAAAACTGTTTTTT.

This chain uses TRBV6-1 with TRBJ2-1; the match to TRBD2 covers 10 bases. Germline lookup yields CDR1 MNHNS and CDR2 SASEGT. Trimming removed 5 bases from V and 8 bases from J; junction bases left unmatched: 6. This CDR3 is 14 amino acids long. CDR3: CASSLASGGDEQFF. In nucleotides, the CDR3 is TGTGCCAGCAGTCTAGCTAGCGGGGGTGATGAGCAGTTCTTC.

This clonotype appeared many times. This chain uses TRBV7-2 with TRBJ1-2; 8 bases are a match to TRBD1. In germline, CDR1 is SGHTA, CDR2 FQGNSA. Trimming at V came to 4 bases and at J to 2 bases, leaving 12 bases not matched to a gene. This CDR3 is built from 17 residues. The CDR3 reads CASSSGQAERYNYGYTF. The CDR3 DNA reads as TGTGCCAGCAGCTCGGGACAGGCGGAACGTTACAACTATGGCTACACCTTC.

The J gene is TRBJ2-1, the V gene TRBV6-2 or TRBV6-3, with D possibly being TRBD1 (5 bases). The CDR3 runs 14 residues. CDR1 and CDR2 from the germline V gene are MNHEY and SVGEGT. Trimming stripped 2 bases from V and 9 bases from J, with 14 bases between. The CDR3 here is CASSYPLGRTEQFF. The CDR3, as DNA: TGTGCCAGCAGTTACCCCCTGGGGCGGACTGAGCAGTTCTTC.

This clonotype has more than one count but fewer than ten. The chain couples TRBV5-4 to TRBJ2-3, with 7 positions matching TRBD2. Germline trimming cut 4 bases from V and 6 bases from J; bases unmatched to any gene: 8. The germline V gene encodes CDR1 SGHNT and CDR2 YYREEE (reference sequence). This CDR3 comprises 14 residues. The CDR3 loop reads CASSRTSAEDTQYF. The CDR3 DNA follows: TGTGCCAGCAGCCGTACTAGCGCAGAGGATACGCAGTATTTT. The whole variable domain, filled in from reference TRBV5-4 and TRBJ2-3, reads ETGVTQSPTHLIKTRGQQVTLRCSSQSGHNTVSWYQQALGQGPQFIFQYYREEENGRGNFPPRFSGLQFPNYSSELNVNALELDDSALYLCASSRTSAEDTQYFGPGTRLTVL.

The gene calls are TRBV7-2 and TRBJ1-5, with D maybe TRBD1 (6 bases). The CDR3 has 13 residues. Germline loops: CDR1 SGHTA, CDR2 FQGNSA. V lost 5 bases and J lost 7, with 12 bases in between. The CDR3, as DNA: TGTGCCAGCAGCACCAGGGGCAGGCAGCCCCAGCATTTT. Protein product: CASSTRGRQPQHF.

V usage is TRBV11-2 and J usage is TRBJ1-2, with 7 positions matching TRBD1. From germline, CDR1 is SGHAT and CDR2 FQNNGV. The CDR3 is made up of 16 amino acids. With V trimmed by 5 bases and J by 5 bases, 14 bases remained unmatched. This CDR3 reads CASSRSRDSAFYGYTF. CDR3 DNA: TGTGCCAGCAGCCGGAGCCGGGACAGTGCTTTTTATGGCTACACCTTC.

This clonotype appeared many times. This sequence joins TRBV28 and TRBJ1-5; D unresolved. Germline V gene sequence: CDR1 MDHEN, CDR2 SYDVKM. Trimming removed 4 bases from V and 7 bases from J, with 8 bases in between. The CDR3 consists of 12 residues. CDR3 bases: TGTGCCAGCAGTTATTACCGGCAGCCCCAGCATTTT. Protein: CASSYYRQPQHF.

In regard to this clonotype: Possible read error: a much larger clone is one base away. J is TRBJ2-5 and V is TRBV20-1, with TRBD2 identical over 15 bases. Losses at the gene ends were 6 bases for V and 2 bases for J; bases not matched to a gene: 4. The CDR3 runs to 15 residues. CDR1 is DFQATT and CDR2 is SNEGSKA in the germline V gene (reference sequence). In nucleotides, the CDR3 is TGCAGTGCCATCGGGACTAGCGGGGGGCAAGAGACCCAGTACTTC. This codes for CSAIGTSGGQETQYF.

The chain is built from TRBV20-1 and TRBJ2-5, with a possible D match to TRBD2 (5 bases). The CDR3 is made up of 15 amino acids. Germline lookup yields CDR1 DFQATT and CDR2 SNEGSKA (reference sequence). V gave up 7 bases and J gave up 5 bases, with 23 bases separating them. For the CDR3, the DNA is TGCAGTGATAAGGTCGGGGTAGGCTTGGCGGAGACCCAGTACTTC. Translating it yields CSDKVGVGLAETQYF.

This clonotype was detected ten times or more. The chain carries TRBV4-2 and TRBJ2-5, with D unresolved. CDR1 LGHNA and CDR2 YNFKEQ come from the germline V gene. V lost 1 base, J lost 4 bases, and 10 bases lay in between. The CDR3 extends over 14 amino acids. DNA of the CDR3: TGTGCCAGCAGCCAAGTTGAAGGAGCAGAGACCCAGTACTTC. This gives the protein CASSQVEGAETQYF.

In this sample, this clonotype turned up a few times. The chain links TRBV29-1 to TRBJ2-1; D is unclear. The CDR3 is 11 amino acids. Germline V gene sequence: CDR1 SQVTM, CDR2 ANQGSEA. V shed 6 bases and J shed 9 bases, with 12 bases lying between them. CDR3 nucleotide sequence: TGCAGCGTCGCAGATGTGGGTGAGCAGTTCTTC. The encoded protein is CSVADVGEQFF.

In its sample, this clonotype was seen many times. This sequence joins TRBV5-1 and TRBJ1-2, with 7 positions matching TRBD1. The germline gives CDR1 SGHRS, CDR2 YFSETQ. V lost 3 bases, J lost 4 bases, and 9 bases stayed unmatched. The CDR3 covers 15 residues. The CDR3, as DNA: TGCGCCAGCAGCTCGGGAACGGGACAGCCCTATGGCTACACCTTC. Amino acid sequence: CASSSGTGQPYGYTF.

This clonotype was found many times. V and J are TRBV5-5 and TRBJ2-3; the D gene is possibly TRBD2 (5 bases). Trimming took off 1 base at V and 6 bases at J, with 15 bases between the two ends. CDR1 SGHKS and CDR2 YYEKEE come from the germline V gene (reference sequence). The CDR3 extends over 15 amino acids. The CDR3 loop reads CASSLLVRGGDTQYF. CDR3 nucleotides: TGTGCCAGCAGCTTGCTCGTTCGGGGTGGCGATACGCAGTATTTT.

This clonotype was observed at least ten times. This chain connects TRBV6-1 to TRBJ1-6; D call uncertain. Germline CDR1 is MNHNS and CDR2 is SASEGT. This CDR3 region has 15 residues. Trimming pared 11 bases from V and 2 bases from J, leaving 16 bases between. The CDR3 loop reads CASTRVSPYNSPLHF. In DNA form, the CDR3 reads TGTGCCTCGACGAGGGTATCCCCCTATAATTCACCCCTCCACTTT.

In this sample, this clonotype turned up many times. The chain joins TRBV5-1 to TRBJ2-2; 7 nucleotides line up with TRBD1. The germline gives CDR1 SGHRS, CDR2 YFSETQ. The CDR3 length is 13 residues. Trimming cost V 4 bases and J 7 bases; bases outside gene matches: 4. CDR3 sequence (DNA): TGCGCCAGCAGCCCACAGGGGCTCGGGGAGCTGTTTTTT. It is translated as CASSPQGLGELFF.

The chain uses TRBV24-1 and TRBJ1-5, with 9 bases aligning to TRBD1. Germline CDR1 and CDR2: KGHDR and SFDVKD. The length of the CDR3 is 14 residues. J gave up 9 bases and V 9 bases, and 11 bases lay outside the gene matches. CDR3 residues: CATYTRDRVGPQHF. The CDR3 DNA is TGTGCCACCTATACCCGGGACAGGGTAGGGCCCCAGCATTTT.

This clonotype was seen ten or more times. The V gene is TRBV7-8, the J gene TRBJ2-5; D remains unclear. This CDR3 spans 15 amino acids. Germline CDR1 reads SGHVS; CDR2 reads FQNEAQ. Trimming cost V 5 bases and J 4 bases, with 17 bases left between them. CDR3 in DNA: TGTGCCAGCAGCCATGCAAAGGCCTGGGGAGAGACCCAGTACTTC. Its protein product is CASSHAKAWGETQYF.

This clonotype has a count of ten or more. The V and J genes are TRBV4-2 and TRBJ1-5; weak D call: TRBD1 (6 bases). The CDR3 spans 13 residues. V shed 1 base and J shed 9 bases, with 10 bases lying between them. CDR1 is LGHNA and CDR2 is YNFKEQ in the germline V gene. CDR3 sequence (DNA): TGTGCCAGCAGCCAAGGACAGGAGAGGCCCCAGCATTTT. This encodes CASSQGQERPQHF.

There are many counts of this clonotype. The chain carries TRBV7-2 and TRBJ1-5; 8 positions match TRBD1. This CDR3 region has 15 residues. Germline assignment: CDR1 SGHTA and CDR2 FQGNSA. J lost 9 bases, V lost 4 bases, and 11 bases had no gene match. In nucleotides, the CDR3 is TGTGCCAGCAGCTGGGGACAGGCCCAGTCCGCGCCCCAGCATTTT. It encodes CASSWGQAQSAPQHF.

The V and J genes are TRBV11-1 and TRBJ1-5; a weak D match, TRBD1 (5 bases). Trimming shortened V by 5 bases and J by 0 bases, and 20 bases separated the two germline ends. CDR1 SGHAT and CDR2 FQDESV come from the germline V gene (reference sequence). This CDR3 has 18 residues. CDR3 in DNA: TGTGCCAGCAGCCGTGTCGGGACGGGAGGCCCTAGCAATCAGCCCCAGCATTTT. Translation: CASSRVGTGGPSNQPQHF.

This clonotype was counted many times. The V and J genes are TRBV5-1 and TRBJ2-1; tentative D call: TRBD1 (5 bases). Germline CDR1 is SGHRS and CDR2 is YFSETQ. Trimming removed 0 bases from V and 4 bases from J, with 11 bases in between. The CDR3 has 15 residues. The CDR3 spells CASSLGQGTYNEQFF. CDR3 in DNA: TGCGCCAGCAGCTTGGGGCAGGGAACATACAATGAGCAGTTCTTC.